The present TCR beta chain was sequenced within a study of cytomegalovirus exposure and HLA in healthy donors (dated by TCRdb to between 2016 and 2019). The study in broad terms: According to an earlier analysis of 587 of the donors, about 190 million T cells yielded 95 million to 140 million unique TCR beta sequences and around 300 Gb of sequence data. Across around 400 genotyped donors of the cohort, an average of about 220,000 unique TCR beta nucleotide sequences per donor were sequenced, and 15% to 20% of those sequences were non-productive. The number of typed donors differed by locus: about 629-630 for A, B, C, DRB1 and DQB1; 500 to 550 for DQA1; roughly 600 for DPA1; and some 470 for DPB1. Using immunosequencing, the study profiled T cell repertoires from 500 to 800 subjects and related those repertoires to cytomegalovirus serostatus. Genome-wide SNP genotypes for about 55% of the 666 donors were used in a later genetic analysis, which treated that subset as a discovery cohort. A separate validation cohort of roughly 120 different subjects was used in addition to the roughly 700-subject first cohort. Both class I and class II loci were covered by HLA typing, at four-digit resolution. The study aimed to test whether signatures of past pathogen exposure could be identified by cataloging public T cell receptors. All discovery cohort repertoires had been generated using a single sequencing platform. To predict cytomegalovirus infection status, the study combined high-throughput TCR immunosequencing, statistical association of individual TCRs with disease status, and machine learning. An early release covering some 640 HLA-typed donors comprised 250 to 350 gigabases of sequencing data and 85 million to 100 million unique TCR sequences. A later analysis re-examined previously published TCR beta repertoires from more than 550 donors and added high-resolution HLA genotyping to investigate patterns of TCR occurrence. Of the roughly 400 genotyped donors, 65% to 90% fell in the genetic ancestry cluster associated with self-reported Caucasian donors. Rather than drawing on any new phenotypic data, the later analysis identified candidate immune exposures from TCR beta sequences and the way those sequences occurred across donors. Four or five DR-DQ haplotypes were treated as single units for association and clustering because of strong linkage in the cohort. Donor age, sex, ethnicity and CMV serostatus were compiled together with the repertoire data. An earlier analysis of 500 to 750 of the donors applied high-throughput TCR beta sequencing to assess whether each TCR beta V gene segment acted as functional or pseudogenic. Study-wide conclusions, independent of this receptor: Compared with the roughly 710-donor mean, donors in an Asian-associated ancestry cluster had fewer N-insertions in productive TCRs, according to a later genetic analysis. The classifier was reported to diagnose cytomegalovirus status with high specificity and sensitivity in both the original and validation cohorts. For the cohort, immune exposure information was limited to CMV serostatus. A later analysis found that TCR association rates varied across HLA loci, with DRB1 alleles showing the most associated TCRs and HLA-C alleles the fewest. A later analysis associated 17,000 or so TCR beta sequences with specific HLA alleles at a false discovery rate of 0.05. In a later analysis, HLA-associated TCR beta chains were found to be more clonally expanded and to have lower generation probabilities than equally common non-associated chains. According to the authors, the approach could potentially be generalized to other disease states and immunological phenotypes. Linkage disequilibrium might explain the correlated functional status among segregating V segments, but an unknown experimental factor could not be excluded. According to a later analysis, parvovirus B19, influenza, CMV and Epstein-Barr virus appeared linked to several top co-occurrence clusters. Most TCR sequences were observed very rarely across donors, whereas some public TCRs were present in many individuals. Only TCR beta chains were sequenced in this cohort, and the absence of alpha or paired-chain data limited detectable features. A further reported finding was that TCR beta sequences accurately predicted the HLA-A and HLA-B alleles for most subjects in the first cohort. Assigning TCR associations to individual alleles was difficult when HLA alleles, especially DR and DQ, strongly co-occurred. Three of the identified cytomegalovirus-associated TCR beta chains were confirmed in vitro to be specific for cytomegalovirus antigens. An earlier analysis of approximately 590 of the donors showed that most TCR beta V segments appeared in productive rearrangements either about 90% or about 30% of the time, which broadly matched IMGT annotations. Most CMV-associated TCR beta chains appeared to be HLA-restricted in a later analysis, and the HLA associations seemed to be driven largely by CMV exposure. The 87-base-pair reads could not distinguish some IMGT-functional V segments, including TRBV6-2 and TRBV6-3, so those segments were excluded. Over 15 rarely observed V segments, including chromosome 9 orphons, were excluded from the earlier analysis of a few hundred of the donors because counts were too low. A group of highly shared sequence variants was considered likely to be a technical artifact of the sequencing pipeline. Because some donors lacked HLA typing at each locus, the association tests relied only on the typed subset. A total of roughly 160 TCR beta chains were listed by the study as associated with cytomegalovirus. An association between a missense DCLRE1C variant and V-gene and J-gene trimming of TCR beta chains was found in a later genetic analysis and replicated in an independent cohort. Roughly uniform sequencing depth across donors was assumed in presence/absence analyses, although this assumption may not hold.

The cohort consisted of hundreds of healthy bone marrow donors. At the time of sampling, every cohort member was nominally healthy, though immune exposures that went unrecorded were likely present. The donor was CMV seropositive and was included in the group of 250 to 350 seropositive cohort members. Each donor provided a peripheral blood sample, and peripheral blood mononuclear cells were used for TCR beta sequencing. Genomic DNA extraction from the blood cell samples was performed with the Qiagen DNeasy Blood Extraction Kit. Regarding this clone: Its antigen target is currently unknown. Base-call qualities are not available, and no considerably larger clone is one nucleotide away.

The CDR3 runs 16 residues from the cysteine to the phenylalanine. Left in the record is the CDR3 DNA by itself, 48 bases read in frame from the first base. Trimming removed 6 bases from V and 4 bases from J, leaving 21 bases between the germline ends. CDR1 MDHEN and CDR2 SYDVKM are derived from the germline V gene. Libraries came from the immunoSEQ multiplex PCR assay. The multiplex PCR relied on a mix of 60 forward primers for TCR Vbeta segments and 13 reverse primers for TCR Jbeta segments. The CDR3 region of rearranged TCR beta genes was amplified from genomic DNA with a multiplex PCR assay. The Illumina HiSeq System was used to sequence the amplified TCR beta libraries as 87-base-pair reads. The published analysis was carried out like this. A later analysis counted some 74 million unique TCR beta chains across the 670 or so repertoires, and roughly 10 million of these chains were shared by at least two donors. Raw reads were error-corrected and collapsed into unique sequences by a nearest-neighbor algorithm in which closely related sequences were merged to remove PCR and sequencing errors. CDR3 sequences were aligned to IMGT reference sequences to assign V, D and J gene segments. Each retained sequence needed at least a six-nucleotide match to both a V gene segment and a J gene segment. A rearrangement was called productive if the CDR3 had no stop codons and remained in frame with V and J, and every other rearrangement was called non-productive. Following IMGT convention, CDR3 was defined as the stretch from the second conserved V-encoded cysteine up to the conserved J-encoded phenylalanine. Sequences without an unambiguous match to a single V gene segment were excluded from the earlier analysis of about 630 of the donors. In an earlier analysis of 587 of the donors, V segments were called functional above 56.7% productive rearrangements and were called segregating when the between-donor standard deviation exceeded 5%. A statistical classification framework was built for diagnosing cytomegalovirus status from the catalog of TCR beta chain sequences. A later analysis assigned V and J genes by comparing TCR nucleotide sequences with IMGT/GENE-DB human TR gene sequences. A later analysis assigned CDR3 sequences and most-parsimonious VDJ recombination scenarios with the TCRdist pipeline. In a later analysis, each TCR beta chain was defined by its CDR3 amino acid sequence together with its V-gene family, and reads lacking a unique V-gene family were excluded. A later analysis removed 450 to 600 highly shared, low-generation-probability nucleotide sequences to deal with suspected cross-contamination and a sequencing artifact. In a later analysis, a clonal expansion index was calculated for each public chain from normalized within-repertoire ranks of inferred template counts. A later analysis computed generation probabilities with a VDJ recombination model fitted to out-of-frame rearrangements, and checked the results against IGoR. Hypergeometric tests were used in a later analysis to score TCR-TCR, TCR-HLA and TCR-CMV co-occurrence, with a repertoire-size bias correction applied to the TCR pairs. To estimate false discovery rates, a later analysis permuted the HLA or CMV assignments 20 times. In a later analysis, co-occurring TCRs were grouped using DBSCAN, and TCRdist sequence similarity was added for clustering within HLA-allele-positive subsets. Repertoires with fewer than 30,000 or more than 120,000 public chains were left out of co-occurrence clustering, as were about five repertoires with anomalous nucleotide sharing. TCRdb provides this immuneACCESS table in a form limited to in-frame rearrangements. Some clones are lacking; in checked studies, under half of them reflect an unresolved V gene, and why the rest are absent is not known. V and J calls and clone size are given by that table; D and trimming were obtained from the DNA. This sample holds 60,000 to 90,000 clones; 80% to 90% were observed only once. The top ten clonotypes cover approximately 17% of the sample.

The chain employs TRBV28 and TRBJ2-5; D gene: possibly TRBD1, on 5 matching bases. This clonotype originated in a man aged 65 to 79 in good health and CMV-seropositive. Sequenced input: PBMCs. The DNA is TGTGCCAGCAGGACGACGCGGACAAGCTGGGGAGAGACCCAGTACTTC. Its protein product is CASRTTRTSWGETQYF. Supplemented by the reference TRBV28 and TRBJ2-5 proteins around the CDR3, the complete variable domain is DVKVTQSSRYLVKRTGEKVFLECVQDMDHENMFWYRQDPGLGLRLIYFSYDVKMKEKGDIPEGYSVSREKKERFSLILESASTNQTSMYLCASRTTRTSWGETQYFGPGTRLLVL.